This TCR beta chain was found in a study of early T cells in non-severe SARS-CoV-2 infection. Study as a whole: Unsorted whole-blood RNA was sequenced in bulk, leaving chains unpaired. General study findings and limits: Matching against VDJdb likely underestimated virus-specific expansions, favoring anti-spike CD8.

The TCR library protocol was used to attach unique molecular identifiers. These identifiers were attached to individual cDNA molecules. TCRdb re-derived calls from the 5' RACE reads in MiXCR, one entry per CDR3 protein. Of roughly 67,000 distinct CDR3 sequences listed, approximately 10% were seen once; the top ten hold 6.4%. V trimming: 3 bases; J trimming: 8 bases; junction bases outside the gene matches: 7. The germline V gene encodes CDR1 LGHNA and CDR2 YSLEER. This CDR3 contains 14 residues. This clonotype has just a few counts. Its target is not known. The chain carries TRBV4-3 and TRBJ2-1; 7 bases match TRBD1. The sample comprised whole blood. This TCR came from an adult who was a healthcare worker with PCR-confirmed SARS-CoV-2 infection or an uninfected control (not recorded which). DNA of the CDR3: TGCGCCAGCAGCCACAGACAGGGCGGACATGAGCAGTTCTTC. It specifies CASSHRQGGHEQFF.